The rows below give T cell receptor beta chains drawn from one sample of a study of cytomegalovirus exposure and HLA in healthy donors. Using immunoSEQ multiplex PCR, the repertoire was profiled, and TCRdb retains in-frame clones only, with some absent. There are around 37,000 clones in the sample; 74% occur only once, and roughly 6.7% lies in the top ten. The sample consisted of PBMCs. Source of these receptors: a man aged 30 to 45 in good health and CMV-seronegative. CDR3s include the opening cysteine and the closing phenylalanine or tryptophan. A D gene is named only where the DNA matches it firmly.

>NA|TRBV29-1|TRBJ1-4
CSVEGGRDNEKLFF
>NA|TRBV18|TRBJ1-5
CASSPGGNQPQHF
>TRBD1|TRBV5-1|TRBJ1-1
CASSSLGQGANTEAFF
>TRBD2|TRBV9|TRBJ2-5
CASSPRSGIYETQYF
>NA|TRBV10-3|TRBJ2-3
CAISRGNTDTQYF
>NA|TRBV5-1|TRBJ2-2
CASSWGTYTGGELFF
>TRBD2|TRBV15|TRBJ2-1
CATSREGGRAQNEQFF
>NA|TRBV29-1|TRBJ1-3
CSVGGDSGNTIYF
>NA|TRBV2|TRBJ2-7
CATVTGTSAYEQYF
>NA|TRBV6-5|TRBJ1-2
CASSFTGPHSGYTF
>NA|TRBV28|TRBJ1-1
CASSPVDSMNTEAFF
>TRBD1|TRBV19|TRBJ2-7
CASSIRGKGQGYEQYF
>TRBD2|TRBV6-1|TRBJ2-1
CASSVGGAHNNEQFF
>NA|TRBV10-2|TRBJ1-4
CATSGNDEKLFF
>NA|TRBV19|TRBJ1-2
CASSIKTGSSFGYTF
>TRBD2|TRBV5-1|TRBJ2-3
CASSPGLADSTDTQYF